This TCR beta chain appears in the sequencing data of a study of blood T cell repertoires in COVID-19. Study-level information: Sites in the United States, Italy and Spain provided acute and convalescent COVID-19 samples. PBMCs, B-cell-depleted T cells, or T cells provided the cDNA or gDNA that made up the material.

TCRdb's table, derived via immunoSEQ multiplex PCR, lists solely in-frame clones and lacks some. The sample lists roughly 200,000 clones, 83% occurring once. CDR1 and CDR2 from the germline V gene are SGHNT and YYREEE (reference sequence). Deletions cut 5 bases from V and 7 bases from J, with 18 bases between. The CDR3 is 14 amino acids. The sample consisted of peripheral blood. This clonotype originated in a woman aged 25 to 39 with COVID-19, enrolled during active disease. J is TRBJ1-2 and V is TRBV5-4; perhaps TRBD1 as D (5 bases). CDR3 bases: TGTGCCAGCAGGGTTGGGTCGGGGGATTCTGGCTACACCTTC. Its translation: CASRVGSGDSGYTF.